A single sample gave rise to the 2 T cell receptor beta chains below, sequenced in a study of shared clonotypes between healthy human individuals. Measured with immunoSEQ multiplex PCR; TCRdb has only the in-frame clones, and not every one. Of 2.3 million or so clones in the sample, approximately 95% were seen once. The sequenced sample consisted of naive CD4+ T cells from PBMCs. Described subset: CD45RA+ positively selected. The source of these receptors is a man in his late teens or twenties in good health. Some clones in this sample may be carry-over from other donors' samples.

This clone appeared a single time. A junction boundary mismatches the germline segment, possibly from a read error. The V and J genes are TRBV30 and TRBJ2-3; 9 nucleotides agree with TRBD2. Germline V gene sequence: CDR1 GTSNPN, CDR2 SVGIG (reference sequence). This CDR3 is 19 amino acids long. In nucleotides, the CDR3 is TGTGCCTGGGGTGTGAAGACTAGCGGCCCAGAAAAGCCCACAGATACGCAGTATTTT. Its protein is CAWGVKTSGPEKPTDTQYF.

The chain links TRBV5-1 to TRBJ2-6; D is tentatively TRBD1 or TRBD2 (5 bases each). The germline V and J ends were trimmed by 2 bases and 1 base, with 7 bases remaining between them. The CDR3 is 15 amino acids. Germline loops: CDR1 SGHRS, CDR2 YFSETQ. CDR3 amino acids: CASSFRESGANVLTF. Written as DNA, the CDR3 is TGCGCCAGCAGCTTCAGGGAGTCTGGGGCCAACGTCCTGACTTTC.